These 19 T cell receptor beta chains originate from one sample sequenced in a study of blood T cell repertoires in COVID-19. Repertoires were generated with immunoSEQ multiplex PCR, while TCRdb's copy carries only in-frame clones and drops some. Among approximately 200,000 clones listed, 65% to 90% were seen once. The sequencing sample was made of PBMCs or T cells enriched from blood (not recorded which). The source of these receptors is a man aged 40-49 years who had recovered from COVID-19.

The chain's CDR3 is CASSPDRMNTEAFF. For the CDR3, the DNA is TGTGCCAGCAGCCCGGACAGGATGAACACTGAAGCTTTCTTT. The V and J genes are TRBV14 and TRBJ1-1; 7 bases are a match to TRBD1. The CDR3 consists of 14 residues. The trim removed 4 bases at V and 0 bases at J, leaving 2 bases unmatched. Germline loops: CDR1 SGHDN, CDR2 FVKESK.

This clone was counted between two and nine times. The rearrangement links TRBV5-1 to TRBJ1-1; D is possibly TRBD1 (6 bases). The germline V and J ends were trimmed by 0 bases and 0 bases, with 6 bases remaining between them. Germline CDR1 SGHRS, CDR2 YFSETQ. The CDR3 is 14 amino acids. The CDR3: CASSLGQVNTEAFF. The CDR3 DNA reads TGCGCCAGCAGCTTGGGACAGGTGAACACTGAAGCTTTCTTT.

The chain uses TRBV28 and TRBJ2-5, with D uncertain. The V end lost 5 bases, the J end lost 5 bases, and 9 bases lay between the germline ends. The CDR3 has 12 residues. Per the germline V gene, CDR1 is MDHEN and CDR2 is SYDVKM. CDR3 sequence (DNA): TGTGCCAGCAGTCCCTACCCGGAGACCCAGTACTTC. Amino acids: CASSPYPETQYF.

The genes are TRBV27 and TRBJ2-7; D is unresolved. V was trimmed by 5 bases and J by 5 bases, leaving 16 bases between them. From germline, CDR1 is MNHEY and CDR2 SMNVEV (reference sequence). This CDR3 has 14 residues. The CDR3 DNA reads TGTGCCAGCAGTCCCCCTCCCCCGCGGAACGAGCAGTACTTC. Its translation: CASSPPPPRNEQYF.

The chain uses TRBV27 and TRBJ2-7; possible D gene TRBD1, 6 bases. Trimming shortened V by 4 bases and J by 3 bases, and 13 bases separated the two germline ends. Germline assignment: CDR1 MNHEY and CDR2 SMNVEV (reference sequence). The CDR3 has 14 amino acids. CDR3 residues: CASSSTGNLYEQYF. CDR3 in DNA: TGTGCCAGCAGTTCTACAGGGAACCTCTACGAGCAGTACTTC.

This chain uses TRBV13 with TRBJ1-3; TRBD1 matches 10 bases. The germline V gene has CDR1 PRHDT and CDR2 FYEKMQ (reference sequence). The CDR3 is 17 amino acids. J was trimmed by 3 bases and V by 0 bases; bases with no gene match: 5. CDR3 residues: CASSLGVTGGGGNTIYF. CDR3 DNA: TGTGCCAGCAGCTTAGGCGTGACAGGGGGCGGTGGAAACACCATATATTTT.

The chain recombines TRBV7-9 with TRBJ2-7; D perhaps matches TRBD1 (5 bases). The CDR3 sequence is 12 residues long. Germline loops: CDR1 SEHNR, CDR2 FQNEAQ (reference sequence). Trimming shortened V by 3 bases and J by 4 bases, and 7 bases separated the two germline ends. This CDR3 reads CASSFQGYEQYF. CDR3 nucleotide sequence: TGTGCCAGCAGCTTCCAGGGTTACGAGCAGTACTTC. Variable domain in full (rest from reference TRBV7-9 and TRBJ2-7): DTGVSQNPRHKITKRGQNVTFRCDPISEHNRLYWYRQTLGQGPEFLTYFQNEAQLEKSRLLSDRFSAERPKGSFSTLEIQRTEQGDSAMYLCASSFQGYEQYFGPGTRLTVT.

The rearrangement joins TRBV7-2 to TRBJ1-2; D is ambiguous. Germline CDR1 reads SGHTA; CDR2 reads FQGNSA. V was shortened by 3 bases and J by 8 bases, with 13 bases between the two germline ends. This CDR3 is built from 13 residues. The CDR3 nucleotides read TGTGCCAGCAGCTTTGCGGGAATTGAGGGCTACACCTTC. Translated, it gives CASSFAGIEGYTF.

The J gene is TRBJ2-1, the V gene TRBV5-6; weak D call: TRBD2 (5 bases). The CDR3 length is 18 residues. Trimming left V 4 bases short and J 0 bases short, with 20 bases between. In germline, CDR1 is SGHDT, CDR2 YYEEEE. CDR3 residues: CASSPPEGGLSSYNEQFF. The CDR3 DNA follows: TGTGCCAGCAGCCCCCCCGAGGGCGGGTTGAGCTCCTACAATGAGCAGTTCTTC.

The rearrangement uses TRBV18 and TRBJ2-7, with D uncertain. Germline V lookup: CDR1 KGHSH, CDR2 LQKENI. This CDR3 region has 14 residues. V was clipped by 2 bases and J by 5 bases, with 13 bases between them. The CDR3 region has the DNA TGTGCCAGCTCACCAGGGCTCGAAGCCCACGAGCAGTACTTC. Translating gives CASSPGLEAHEQYF. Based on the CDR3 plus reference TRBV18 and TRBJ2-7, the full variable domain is NAGVMQNPRHLVRRRGQEARLRCSPMKGHSHVYWYRQLPEEGLKFMVYLQKENIIDESGMPKERFSAEFPKEGPSILRIQQVVRGDSAAYFCASSPGLEAHEQYFGPGTRLTVT.

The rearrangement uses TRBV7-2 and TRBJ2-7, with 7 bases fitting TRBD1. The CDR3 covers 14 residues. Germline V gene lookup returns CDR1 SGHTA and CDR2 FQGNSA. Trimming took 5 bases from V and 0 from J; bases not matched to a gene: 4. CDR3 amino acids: CASSLWDSSYEQYV. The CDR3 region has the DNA TGTGCCAGCAGCCTGTGGGACAGCTCCTACGAGCAGTACGTC.

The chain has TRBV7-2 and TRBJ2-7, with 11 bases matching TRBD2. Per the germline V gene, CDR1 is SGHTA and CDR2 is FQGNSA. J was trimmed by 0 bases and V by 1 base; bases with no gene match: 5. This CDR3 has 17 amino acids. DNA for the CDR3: TGTGCCAGCAGCTTAGATAGCGGGAGGGCTAGCTCCTACGAGCAGTACTTC. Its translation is CASSLDSGRASSYEQYF.

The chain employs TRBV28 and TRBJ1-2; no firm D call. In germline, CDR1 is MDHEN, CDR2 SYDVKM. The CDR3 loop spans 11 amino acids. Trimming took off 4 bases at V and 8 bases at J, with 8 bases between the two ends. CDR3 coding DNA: TGTGCCAGCAGTTCCCAGTGGGGCTACACCTTC. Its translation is CASSSQWGYTF.

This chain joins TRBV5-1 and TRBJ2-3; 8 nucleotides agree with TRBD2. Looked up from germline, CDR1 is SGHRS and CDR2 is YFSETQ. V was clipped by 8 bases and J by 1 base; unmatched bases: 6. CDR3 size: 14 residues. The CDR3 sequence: CASTLAVRTDTQYF. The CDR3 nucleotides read TGCGCCAGTACACTAGCGGTTCGCACAGATACGCAGTATTTT.

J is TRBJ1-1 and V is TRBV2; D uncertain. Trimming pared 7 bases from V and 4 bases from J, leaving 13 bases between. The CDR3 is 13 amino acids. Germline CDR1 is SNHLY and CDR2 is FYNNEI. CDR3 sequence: CASNGLKGTEAFF. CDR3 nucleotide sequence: TGTGCCAGCAATGGGCTAAAAGGCACTGAAGCTTTCTTT.

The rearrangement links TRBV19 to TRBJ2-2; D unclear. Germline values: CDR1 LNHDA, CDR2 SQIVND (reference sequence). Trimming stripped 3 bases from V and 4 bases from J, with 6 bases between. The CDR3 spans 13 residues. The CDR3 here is CASSMSSTGELFF. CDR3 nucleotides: TGTGCCAGTAGTATGTCCTCCACCGGGGAGCTGTTTTTT.

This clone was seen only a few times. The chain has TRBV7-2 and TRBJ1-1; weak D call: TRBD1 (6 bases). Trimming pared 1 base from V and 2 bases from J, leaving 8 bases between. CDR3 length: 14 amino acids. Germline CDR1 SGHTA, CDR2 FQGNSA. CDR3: CASSLGTVNTEAFF. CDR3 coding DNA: TGTGCCAGCAGCTTAGGGACAGTAAACACTGAAGCTTTCTTT. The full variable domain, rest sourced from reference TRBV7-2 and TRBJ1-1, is GAGVSQSPSNKVTEKGKDVELRCDPISGHTALYWYRQSLGQGLEFLIYFQGNSAPDKSGLPSDRFSAERTGGSVSTLTIQRTQQEDSAVYLCASSLGTVNTEAFFGQGTRLTVV.

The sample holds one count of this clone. This CDR3 reads CASSLVGTSGSRNEQFF. The CDR3 DNA is TGTGCCAGCAGCTTAGTTGGGACTAGCGGGAGTCGTAATGAGCAGTTCTTC. V gene TRBV7-2 combines with J gene TRBJ2-1; 14 nucleotides line up with TRBD2. Germline V gene lookup returns CDR1 SGHTA and CDR2 FQGNSA. J gave up 7 bases and V 1 base, and 6 bases lay outside the gene matches. This CDR3 is built from 17 residues.

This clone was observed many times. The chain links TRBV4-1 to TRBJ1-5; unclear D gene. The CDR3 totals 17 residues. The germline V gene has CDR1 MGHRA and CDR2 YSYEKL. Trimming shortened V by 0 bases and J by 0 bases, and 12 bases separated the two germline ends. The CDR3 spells CASSQDPRGFSNQPQHF. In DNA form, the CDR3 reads TGCGCCAGCAGCCAAGATCCACGGGGTTTTAGCAATCAGCCCCAGCATTTT.